This TCR beta chain emerged from a study of blood T cell repertoires in COVID-19. Study-level background: COVID-19 samples, acute and convalescent, were from the United States, Italy and Spain.

Sequenced by immunoSEQ multiplex PCR; TCRdb stores in-frame clones only, minus some. The sample holds some 350,000 clones; nearly 90% are singletons and the top ten take about 7%. The source material was peripheral blood. This receptor was obtained from a young man with active or convalescent COVID-19.

The CDR3 here is CASSLLALSYNEQFF. CDR3 DNA: TGTGCCAGCAGTCTACTAGCCCTCTCCTACAATGAGCAGTTCTTC. This sequence joins TRBV6-2 or TRBV6-3 and TRBJ2-1; a possible D gene is TRBD2 (6 bases). Germline CDR1 reads MNHEY; CDR2 reads SVGEGT. The CDR3 length is 15 residues. Trimming stripped 5 bases from V and 0 bases from J, with 11 bases between.